These 15 T cell receptor beta chains share one sample of origin, sequenced in a study of identical twins. TCRdb processed the 5' RACE reads anew with MiXCR; each CDR3 protein has one entry. The repertoire holds around 530,000 distinct CDR3 sequences, with over 12% as singletons. These same records also appear under a second study, on yellow fever vaccine responses in identical twins.

The specimen was CD4+ T cells sorted from blood. All receptors derive from a woman under 30 in good health.

The V call is TRBV7-8, the J call TRBJ2-6; TRBD1 agrees at 7 bases. The V gene end was trimmed by 8 bases and the J gene end by 0 bases; junction bases not matched to a gene: 13. The germline CDR1 and CDR2 sequences are SGHVS and FQNEAQ. This CDR3 contains 18 residues. CDR3 coding DNA: TGTGCCAGCGTTACCACCGGGACAGTTTTCTCTGGGGCCAACGTCCTGACTTTC. Its translation is CASVTTGTVFSGANVLTF. Complete variable domain (other parts from reference TRBV7-8 and TRBJ2-6): GAGVSQSPRYKVAKRGQDVALRCDPISGHVSLFWYQQALGQGPEFLTYFQNEAQLDKSGLPSDRFFAERPEGSVSTLKIQRTQQEDSAVYLCASVTTGTVFSGANVLTFGAGSRLTVL.

V and J are TRBV20-1 and TRBJ2-3; unclear D gene. Trimming pared 6 bases from V and 2 bases from J, leaving 12 bases between. Germline CDR1 and CDR2: DFQATT and SNEGSKA (reference sequence). The CDR3 runs to 13 residues. CDR3 bases: TGCAGTGCAATCGACCCTTACACAGATACGCAGTATTTT. This sequence encodes CSAIDPYTDTQYF.

This rearrangement joins TRBV5-6 to TRBJ2-3, with D tentatively TRBD2 (7 bases). Germline V gene sequence: CDR1 SGHDT, CDR2 YYEEEE. This CDR3 comprises 18 residues. Trimming shortened V by 6 bases and J by 1 base, and 24 bases separated the two germline ends. Here the CDR3 reads CASNYGGGASGRTDTQYF. The CDR3 DNA follows: TGTGCCAGCAACTATGGAGGGGGGGCTAGCGGACGCACAGATACGCAGTATTTT.

CDR3 nucleotides: TGTGCCAGCAGAAGGGGACAGGGGGCTTACGAGCAGTACTTC. It encodes CASRRGQGAYEQYF. The rearrangement links TRBV5-6 to TRBJ2-7; TRBD1 matches 12 bases. V shed 5 bases, J shed 4 bases, and the junction held 4 bases outside the gene matches. The CDR3 runs 14 residues. The germline V gene encodes CDR1 SGHDT and CDR2 YYEEEE.

The chain uses TRBV20-1 and TRBJ2-6; no reliable D call. From germline, CDR1 is DFQATT and CDR2 SNEGSKA (reference sequence). V lost 5 bases to trimming and J lost 2 bases, with 7 bases between them. This CDR3 has 13 amino acids. In nucleotides, the CDR3 is TGCAGTGCTTCCATCCCTGGGGCCAACGTCCTGACTTTC. As protein: CSASIPGANVLTF.

The chain carries TRBV12-3 or TRBV12-4 and TRBJ2-2, with 7 nucleotides matching TRBD2. The CDR3 runs to 16 residues. The ends lost 5 bases at V and 5 bases at J; junction bases unmatched: 11. The CDR3 sequence is CASSPRREMNTGELFF. DNA for the CDR3: TGTGCCAGCAGTCCCCGGCGGGAGATGAATACCGGGGAGCTGTTTTTT.

There are a few counts of this clonotype. This sequence joins TRBV25-1 and TRBJ2-2; D remains unclear. In germline, CDR1 is MGHDK, CDR2 SYGVNS. CDR3 size: 13 residues. V dropped 6 bases and J dropped 7 bases, with 12 bases sitting between them. DNA of the CDR3: TGTGCCAGCAGGGTCCCCGGTGGCGGGGAGCTGTTTTTT. It encodes CASRVPGGGELFF. Combining the CDR3 with reference TRBV25-1 and TRBJ2-2 gives the whole variable domain EADIYQTPRYLVIGTGKKITLECSQTMGHDKMYWYQQDPGMELHLIHYSYGVNSTEKGDLSSESTVSRIRTEHFPLTLESARPSHTSQYLCASRVPGGGELFFGEGSRLTVL.

The chain employs TRBV28 and TRBJ2-3; the D is unclear. The CDR3 runs 12 residues. The germline gives CDR1 MDHEN, CDR2 SYDVKM. V was cut by 2 bases and J by 5 bases, with 5 bases left in between. In DNA form, the CDR3 reads TGTGCCAGCAGTTTACTGATAGATACGCAGTATTTT. This sequence encodes CASSLLIDTQYF.

This clonotype showed up just a few times. The chain couples TRBV28 to TRBJ2-5; 8 bases match TRBD2. The CDR3 is 17 residues long. The germline CDR1 and CDR2 sequences are MDHEN and SYDVKM. J lost 1 base, V lost 7 bases, and 14 bases had no gene match. CDR3 region: CASTPMGTSNTQETQYF. CDR3 bases: TGTGCCAGCACCCCGATGGGGACTAGTAACACCCAAGAGACCCAGTACTTC.

This clonotype has a handful of counts. The chain combines TRBV20-1 with TRBJ2-5; no clear D gene. V was cut by 1 base and J by 2 bases, with 8 bases left in between. This CDR3 has 13 amino acids. Germline V gene lookup returns CDR1 DFQATT and CDR2 SNEGSKA (reference sequence). For the CDR3, the DNA is TGCAGTGCTAGAGTTCAATTTCAAGAGACCCAGTACTTC. Translating gives CSARVQFQETQYF.

This clonotype is a singleton in its sample. The chain links TRBV7-9 to TRBJ2-3, with D possibly matching TRBD2 (6 bases). This CDR3 comprises 16 residues. Germline CDR1 reads SEHNR; CDR2 reads FQNEAQ (reference sequence). V dropped 4 bases and J dropped 1 base, with 15 bases sitting between them. The CDR3 sequence is CASSSEAGSGTDTQYF. In nucleotides, the CDR3 is TGTGCCAGCAGCTCAGAAGCGGGTTCCGGCACAGATACGCAGTATTTT.

This clonotype has just a few counts. For the CDR3, the DNA is TGCAGTGCTAGGGTTAGCGGGAGCACAGATACGCAGTATTTT. Its protein is CSARVSGSTDTQYF. V is TRBV20-1 and J is TRBJ2-3; TRBD2 aligns across 7 bases. Trimming cost V 3 bases and J 0 bases; bases outside gene matches: 3. The CDR3 loop spans 14 amino acids. In germline, CDR1 is DFQATT, CDR2 SNEGSKA (reference sequence).

A few counts support this clonotype. The chain has TRBV5-1 and TRBJ2-2; 8 nucleotides line up with TRBD2. CDR3 length: 15 amino acids. Germline V CDR1 and CDR2: SGHRS, YFSETQ. V trimming: 7 bases; J trimming: 4 bases; junction bases outside the gene matches: 9. The CDR3: CASAVREVGTGELFF. The DNA for the CDR3 is TGCGCCAGCGCTGTGCGGGAGGTTGGCACCGGGGAGCTGTTTTTT.

This clonotype was observed a few times. The rearrangement uses TRBV19 and TRBJ2-7, with D perhaps matching TRBD2 (7 bases). This CDR3 has 16 residues. V lost 6 bases to trimming and J lost 1 base, with 19 bases between them. The germline V gene has CDR1 LNHDA and CDR2 SQIVND (reference sequence). In DNA form, the CDR3 reads TGTGCCAGTAGCCGAGGGGGGGGAGGGTGGTCCTACGAGCAGTACTTC. It encodes CASSRGGGGWSYEQYF.

This clonotype was detected a few times. This chain links TRBV20-1 with TRBJ1-5; D may be TRBD1 (5 bases). The V gene lost 0 bases and the J gene lost 4 bases, with 16 bases spanning the gap. CDR3 length: 16 residues. Looked up from germline, CDR1 is DFQATT and CDR2 is SNEGSKA (reference sequence). CDR3: CSARDSSAGPNQPQHF. CDR3 nucleotides: TGCAGTGCTAGAGATAGTTCTGCAGGGCCGAATCAGCCCCAGCATTTT.